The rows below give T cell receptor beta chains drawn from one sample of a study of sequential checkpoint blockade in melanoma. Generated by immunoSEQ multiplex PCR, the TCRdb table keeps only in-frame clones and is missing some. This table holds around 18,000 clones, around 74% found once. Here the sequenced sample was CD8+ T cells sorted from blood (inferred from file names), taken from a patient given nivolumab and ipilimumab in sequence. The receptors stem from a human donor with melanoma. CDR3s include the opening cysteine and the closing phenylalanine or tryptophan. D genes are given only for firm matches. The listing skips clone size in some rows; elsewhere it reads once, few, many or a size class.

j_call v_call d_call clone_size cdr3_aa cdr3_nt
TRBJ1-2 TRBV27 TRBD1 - CASSMTGTFRGYTF TGTGCCAGCAGTATGACAGGGACCTTTAGAGGCTACACCTTC
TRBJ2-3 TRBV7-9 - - CASSTRQSTDTQYF TGTGCCAGCAGCACTCGACAAAGCACAGATACGCAGTATTTT
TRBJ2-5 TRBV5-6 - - CASSLWLGQLQETQYF TGTGCCAGCAGCTTGTGGCTAGGACAGCTGCAAGAGACCCAGTACTTC
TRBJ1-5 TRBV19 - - CASSIGQSNQPQHF TGTGCCAGTAGTATAGGACAGAGCAATCAGCCCCAGCATTTT
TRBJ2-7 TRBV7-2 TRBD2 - CASSGASGGYEQYF TGTGCCAGCAGCGGGGCTAGCGGGGGGTACGAGCAGTACTTC
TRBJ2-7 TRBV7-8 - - CASTPGVGFSYEQYF TGTGCCAGCACTCCGGGGGTGGGATTTTCCTACGAGCAGTACTTC
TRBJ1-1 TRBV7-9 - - CASSFSNTEAFF TGTGCCAGCAGCTTTTCTAACACTGAAGCTTTCTTT
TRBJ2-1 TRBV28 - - CASTISRLHNEQFF TGTGCCAGCACCATTTCCCGACTCCACAATGAGCAGTTCTTC
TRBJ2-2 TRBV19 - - CASTSDTHPGELFF TGTGCCAGTACCTCGGACACACACCCCGGGGAGCTGTTTTTT
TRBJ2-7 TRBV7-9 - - CASSYDSPYEQYF TGTGCCAGCAGTTACGACAGCCCCTACGAGCAGTACTTC
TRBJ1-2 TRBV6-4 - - CASSPGGDSAYGYTF TGTGCCAGCAGTCCCGGAGGGGACTCCGCCTATGGCTACACCTTC
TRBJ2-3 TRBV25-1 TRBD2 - CASSESTGGPFSTDTQYF TGTGCCAGCAGTGAATCGACGGGAGGGCCTTTTAGCACAGATACGCAGTATTTT
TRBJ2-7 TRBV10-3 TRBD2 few CAISTLAPNSYEQYF TGTGCCATCAGTACACTAGCGCCCAACTCCTACGAGCAGTACTTC
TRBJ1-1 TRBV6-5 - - CASTRGDTEAFF TGTGCCAGCACCCGGGGAGATACTGAAGCTTTCTTT
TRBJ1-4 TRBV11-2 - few CASSSAGRGGTNEKLFF TGTGCCAGCAGCTCGGCCGGGCGGGGCGGAACTAATGAAAAACTGTTTTTT
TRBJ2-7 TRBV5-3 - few CARSLVAGVPYEQYF TGTGCCAGAAGCTTGGTGGCAGGGGTCCCTTACGAGCAGTACTTC
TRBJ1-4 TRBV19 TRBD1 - CASGGTGVYEKLFF TGTGCCAGCGGCGGGACAGGGGTATACGAAAAACTGTTTTTT
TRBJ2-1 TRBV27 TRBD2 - CASSTKLADGTTGYNEQFF TGTGCCAGCAGTACAAAACTAGCGGATGGGACCACGGGATACAATGAGCAGTTCTTC
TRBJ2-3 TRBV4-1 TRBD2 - CASSQEASGGARADTQYF TGCGCCAGCAGCCAAGAAGCTAGCGGGGGGGCTCGGGCAGATACGCAGTATTTT
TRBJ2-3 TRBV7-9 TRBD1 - CASSYRDSPSTDTQYF TGTGCCAGCAGCTACAGGGACAGCCCTAGCACAGATACGCAGTATTTT
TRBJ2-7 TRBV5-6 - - CASSLAQATYEQYF TGTGCCAGCAGCTTGGCCCAAGCTACCTACGAGCAGTACTTC
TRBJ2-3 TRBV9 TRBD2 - CASSGIHSGASTDTQYF TGTGCCAGCAGCGGTATCCATAGCGGGGCTAGCACAGATACGCAGTATTTT
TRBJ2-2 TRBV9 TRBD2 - CASSGASGRTGELFF TGTGCCAGCAGCGGGGCTAGCGGGAGGACCGGGGAGCTGTTTTTT
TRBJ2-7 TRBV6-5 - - CASTRGTESYEQYF TGTGCCAGCACTCGGGGGACTGAATCCTACGAGCAGTACTTC
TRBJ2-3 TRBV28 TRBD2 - CASSFPTSGGADTQYF TGTGCCAGCAGTTTTCCGACTAGCGGAGGAGCAGATACGCAGTATTTT
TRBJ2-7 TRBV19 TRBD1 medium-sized CASSVRDRQNYEQYF TGTGCCAGTAGTGTCCGGGACAGGCAAAACTACGAGCAGTACTTC
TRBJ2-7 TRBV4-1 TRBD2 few CASSQEKRGPFEQYF TGCGCCAGCAGCCAAGAAAAGCGGGGGCCCTTCGAGCAGTACTTC
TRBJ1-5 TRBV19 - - CASKLGPQGYQPQHF TGTGCCAGTAAACTAGGTCCGCAGGGGTATCAGCCCCAGCATTTT
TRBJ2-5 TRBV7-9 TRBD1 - CASSGYDRVSGTQYF TGTGCCAGCAGCGGTTATGACAGGGTCAGCGGGACCCAGTACTTC
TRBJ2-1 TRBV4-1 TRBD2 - CASSLSGRAYYNEQFF TGCGCCAGCAGCCTTAGCGGGAGGGCCTACTACAATGAGCAGTTCTTC
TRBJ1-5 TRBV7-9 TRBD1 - CASSSGTENSNQPQHF TGTGCCAGCAGCTCAGGGACAGAGAATAGCAATCAGCCCCAGCATTTT
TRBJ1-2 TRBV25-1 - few CASTPFYTFDPMVWGYTF TGTGCCAGCACCCCCTTCTATACTTTCGATCCGATGGTTTGGGGCTACACCTTC
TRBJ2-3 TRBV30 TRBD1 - CAWSVAGDRPRTDTQYF TGTGCCTGGAGTGTGGCAGGGGACAGGCCTCGGACAGATACGCAGTATTTT
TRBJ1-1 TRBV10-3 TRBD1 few CAISEWTGGTNTEAFF TGTGCCATCAGTGAGTGGACAGGGGGGACGAACACTGAAGCTTTCTTT
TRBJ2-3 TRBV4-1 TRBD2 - CASSLAGLVIPPDTQYF TGCGCCAGCAGCCTAGCCGGACTAGTCATCCCCCCAGATACGCAGTATTTT
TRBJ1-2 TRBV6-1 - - CASSEVGLYYGYTF TGTGCCAGCAGTGAAGTGGGACTATACTATGGCTACACCTTC
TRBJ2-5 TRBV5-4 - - CASSLVSGQETQYF TGTGCCAGCAGCTTGGTTAGCGGACAAGAGACCCAGTACTTC
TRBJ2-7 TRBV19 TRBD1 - CASSTGTGGEQYF TGTGCCAGTAGTACCGGGACAGGGGGCGAGCAGTACTTC
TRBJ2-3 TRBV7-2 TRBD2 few CASSVEGTSWYF TGTGCCAGCAGCGTGGAAGGGACTAGTTGGTATTTT
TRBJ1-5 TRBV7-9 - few CASSQEGGDRPQHF TGTGCCAGCAGCCAAGAGGGGGGGGATCGGCCCCAGCATTTT
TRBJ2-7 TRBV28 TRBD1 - CATRTGGYEQYF TGTGCCACACGGACAGGGGGTTACGAGCAGTACTTC
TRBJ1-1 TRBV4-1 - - CASSQEWRTEAFF TGCGCCAGCAGCCAAGAGTGGCGGACAGAAGCTTTCTTT
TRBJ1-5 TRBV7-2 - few CASSFTQGSGQPQHF TGTGCCAGCAGTTTTACTCAGGGGAGTGGACAGCCCCAGCATTTT
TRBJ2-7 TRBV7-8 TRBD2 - CASSLGAGGPYEQYF TGTGCCAGCAGCTTAGGAGCGGGGGGGCCCTACGAGCAGTACTTC
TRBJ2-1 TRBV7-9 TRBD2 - CASRVSGSSYNEQFF TGTGCCAGCAGGGTTAGCGGGAGCTCCTACAATGAGCAGTTCTTC
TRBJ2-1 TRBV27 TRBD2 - CASRTSGSLNEQFF TGTGCCAGCAGGACTAGCGGGAGCTTAAATGAGCAGTTCTTC
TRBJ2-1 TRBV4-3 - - CASSPEGIRQFF TGCGCCAGCAGCCCTGAGGGAATCAGGCAGTTCTTC
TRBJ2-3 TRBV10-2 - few CASTGGLPDTQYF TGCGCCAGCACCGGGGGGCTTCCCGATACGCAGTATTTT
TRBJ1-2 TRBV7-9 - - CASSYSSSYGYTF TGTGCCAGCAGCTATAGTTCCTCCTATGGCTACACCTTC
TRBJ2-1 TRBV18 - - CASSPDRTKYNEQFF TGTGCCAGCTCACCCGACAGAACAAAATACAATGAGCAGTTCTTC
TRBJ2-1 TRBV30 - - CAWRGLEYNEQFF TGTGCCTGGAGGGGACTTGAATACAATGAGCAGTTCTTC
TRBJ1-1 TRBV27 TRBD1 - CASSFLGQAFRAFF TGTGCCAGCAGTTTCCTCGGACAGGCCTTCAGAGCTTTCTTT
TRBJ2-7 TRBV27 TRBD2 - CASSLVASGNNEQYF TGTGCCAGCAGTTTAGTAGCTAGCGGGAACAACGAGCAGTACTTC
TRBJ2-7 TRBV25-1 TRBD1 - CASSDPRTGSSYEQYF TGTGCCAGCAGTGACCCACGGACAGGTAGCTCCTACGAGCAGTACTTC
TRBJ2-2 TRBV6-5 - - CASSYSTSTGELFF TGTGCCAGCAGTTACTCGACTAGCACCGGGGAGCTGTTTTTT